This T cell receptor beta chain was retrieved from a study of blood T cell repertoires in COVID-19. Original data processing: It was from reference gene primer amplification that nucleated cell counts were estimated. Assay used: immunoSEQ multiplex PCR; TCRdb lists only in-frame clones, some missing. The V and J calls and clone size were taken over from that table, and D and trimming were inferred from the DNA. The table lists fewer than 300,000 clones, 75% to 95% of them singletons. The CDR3 sequence is 15 residues long. V was clipped by 4 bases and J by 1 base; unmatched bases: 5. Looked up from germline, CDR1 is MNHNY and CDR2 is SVGAGI (reference sequence).

The chain uses TRBV6-6 and TRBJ2-7; the match to TRBD1 covers 9 bases. The sequencing sample was made of PBMCs or T cells enriched from blood (not recorded which). This TCR was recovered from a woman in her twenties or thirties who had recovered from COVID-19. In DNA form, the CDR3 reads TGTGCCAGCAGTTCGGGACAGGGCTTTTCCTACGAGCAGTACTTC. Residues: CASSSGQGFSYEQYF.